This T cell receptor (beta chain) comes out of a study of blood T cell repertoires in COVID-19. Study-level information: Sample material is recorded as cDNA or gDNA derived from T cells, B-cell-depleted T cells, or PBMCs.

Source study methods: Estimation of nucleated cell counts was performed using reference gene primer amplification. The protocol was immunoSEQ multiplex PCR, while the TCRdb copy is restricted to in-frame clones and leaves out a portion. Clone size and V and J calls were adopted from that table, with D and trimming inferred from the DNA. Of 190,000 or so clones in the sample, approximately 90% are singletons; the top ten hold about 1.3%. Trimming took 5 bases from V and 4 from J; bases not matched to a gene: 6. Germline CDR1 reads SGHRS; CDR2 reads YFSETQ. The CDR3 is 15 residues long. Participants' own reports of clinical history determined their cohort assignment. Donors in Cohort 3 counted as recovered after two negative PCRs, clearance, or symptom resolution.

The sequence came from a man aged 25-40 years who had recovered from COVID-19. The sample comprised PBMCs or T cells enriched from blood (not recorded which). The rearrangement links TRBV5-1 to TRBJ2-2, with TRBD2 identical over 9 bases. The CDR3 region is CASRPGTSSTGELFF. CDR3 sequence (DNA): TGCGCCAGCAGGCCCGGGACTAGCAGCACCGGGGAGCTGTTTTTT.